These T cell receptor beta chains were read from a single sample in a study of blood T cell repertoires in COVID-19. Produced via immunoSEQ multiplex PCR; TCRdb's table is partial and in-frame only. The sample consists of about 360,000 clones, 70% to 90% of them appearing once. The specimen was peripheral blood. Receptors were obtained from a human donor in a cohort sampled during active COVID-19. Each CDR3 is given with its conserved first and last residue. D genes are given only for firm matches. For some rows the clone size is stated as once, few or many, or as a class when expanded; others skip it.

j_call d_call v_call clone_size cdr3_aa cdr3_nt
TRBJ2-5 . TRBV19 . CASSMGPPGAQETQYF TGTGCCAGTAGTATGGGACCTCCGGGAGCACAAGAGACCCAGTACTTC
TRBJ2-5 TRBD2 TRBV3-1/TRBV3-2 once CASSQIPTSGVAQYF TGTGCCAGCAGCCAAATCCCGACTAGCGGGGTAGCCCAGTACTTC
TRBJ2-1 TRBD2 TRBV27 . CASSLSIGLASPRVQFF TGTGCCAGCAGTTTATCGATTGGACTAGCCTCGCCTCGGGTGCAGTTCTTC
TRBJ1-3 . TRBV29-1 . CSVTETSGNTIYF TGCAGCGTGACAGAAACCTCTGGAAACACCATATATTTT
TRBJ2-5 TRBD1 TRBV19 few CASSFRQGETQYF TGTGCCAGTAGTTTCCGACAGGGAGAGACCCAGTACTTC
TRBJ2-7 TRBD2 TRBV29-1 . CSVLGTSASYEQYF TGCAGCGTTTTGGGGACTAGCGCGTCCTACGAGCAGTACTTC
TRBJ2-4 TRBD1 TRBV2 . CASSVGQGEGIQYF TGTGCCAGCAGTGTAGGACAGGGTGAGGGCATTCAGTACTTC
TRBJ2-5 . TRBV28 few CASSYLSDSHQETQYF TGTGCCAGCAGTTACCTTTCAGACAGCCACCAAGAGACCCAGTACTTC
TRBJ1-2 . TRBV18 . CASSPSGFRYGYTF TGTGCCAGCTCACCCTCAGGGTTTCGGTATGGCTACACCTTC
TRBJ2-7 . TRBV30 . CAWSVGVGRRYEQYF TGTGCCTGGAGTGTAGGGGTTGGCCGCCGCTACGAGCAGTACTTC
TRBJ1-2 TRBD1 TRBV5-6 . CASSLEGQDLYGYTF TGTGCCAGCAGCTTGGAGGGACAGGACCTCTATGGCTACACCTTC
TRBJ2-7 . TRBV19 . CASRPIADSYEQYF TGTGCCAGCAGACCTATAGCGGACTCCTACGAGCAGTACTTC
TRBJ2-2 TRBD2 TRBV7-3 . CASSPSGGNTGELFF TGTGCCAGCAGCCCCAGCGGGGGGAACACCGGGGAGCTGTTTTTT
TRBJ2-3 . TRBV5-1 once CASRPGVEGTDTQYF TGCGCCAGCAGACCGGGAGTCGAGGGCACAGATACGCAGTATTTT
TRBJ1-5 . TRBV19 few CASSIAGQPQHF TGTGCCAGTAGTATTGCGGGACAGCCCCAGCATTTT
TRBJ2-3 TRBD1 TRBV7-9 . CASSPPGQYTDTQYF TGTGCCAGCAGCCCTCCGGGACAGTACACAGATACGCAGTATTTT
TRBJ1-1 . TRBV14 . CASSQDLGARTTEAFF TGTGCCAGCAGCCAAGATCTGGGGGCGAGGACGACTGAAGCTTTCTTT
TRBJ2-1 . TRBV11-1 . CASSFTSADYNEQFF TGTGCCAGCAGCTTTACCTCAGCGGATTACAATGAGCAGTTCTTC
TRBJ1-2 . TRBV2 once CASIQESGNYGYTF TGTGCCAGCATACAGGAGAGTGGAAACTATGGCTACACCTTC
TRBJ2-7 . TRBV7-9 . CASSLEGRLTPSSYEQYF TGTGCCAGCAGCTTAGAGGGGCGGCTCACGCCTAGCTCCTACGAGCAGTACTTC
TRBJ2-5 TRBD2 TRBV9 . CASSAGLAGEVETQYF TGTGCCAGCAGCGCAGGACTAGCGGGAGAGGTGGAGACCCAGTACTTC
TRBJ2-3 TRBD2 TRBV7-2 . CASSIGLAGAGDTQYF TGTGCCAGCAGCATAGGACTAGCGGGAGCAGGAGATACGCAGTATTTT
TRBJ2-2 . TRBV18 . CASKNGNTGELFF TGTGCCAGCAAGAACGGTAACACCGGGGAGCTGTTTTTT
TRBJ1-5 TRBD1 TRBV28 . CASSRDRGNQPQHF TGTGCCAGCAGCCGGGACAGGGGAAATCAGCCCCAGCATTTT